This is a list of T cell receptor beta chains from one sample in a study of vaccination and CD4 T cells after COVID-19. MiXCR, applied by TCRdb to the PCR reads, yields one record per CDR3 protein. The sample records about 9,600 distinct CDR3 sequences, around 40% being singletons. These receptors lack a known antigen. Sequencing was carried out using CD4+ T cells from blood, cultured in vitro. The receptors stem from a human donor in good health. CDR3s include the opening cysteine and the closing phenylalanine or tryptophan. A D gene is named only where the DNA matches it firmly. Size is omitted from some rows. Given values are once, few, many or a class for expanded clones.

clone_size j_call v_call d_call cdr3_aa cdr3_nt
. TRBJ1-1 TRBV6-1 TRBD1 CASSTFPGQIAFF TGTGCCAGCAGTACGTTCCCGGGACAGATCGCTTTCTTT
few TRBJ2-3 TRBV19 TRBD2 CASSIAGGRITDTQYF TGTGCCAGTAGTATAGCGGGGGGGCGAATTACAGATACGCAGTATTTT
. TRBJ1-2 TRBV30 . CAWRSLRGGYTF TGTGCCTGGAGAAGCTTAAGGGGCGGCTACACCTTC
once TRBJ2-7 TRBV6-2/TRBV6-3 . CASSYLATLGEQYF TGTGCCAGCAGTTACCTAGCGACCTTGGGAGAGCAGTACTTC
medium-sized TRBJ1-2 TRBV20-1 . CSAPNPPSYGYTF TGCAGTGCTCCAAATCCCCCTTCCTATGGCTACACCTTC
. TRBJ2-2 TRBV7-6 . CASSLYRATGELFF TGTGCCAGCAGCTTATACCGGGCCACCGGGGAGCTGTTTTTT
. TRBJ1-1 TRBV20-1 . CSARKGQMNTEAFF TGCAGTGCTAGGAAAGGCCAGATGAACACTGAAGCTTTCTTT
. TRBJ2-3 TRBV19 TRBD1 CASTLGTGPDTQYF TGTGCCAGTACCCTGGGGACAGGTCCAGATACGCAGTATTTT
few TRBJ2-2 TRBV6-4 TRBD1 CASRGQGEVNTGELFF TGTGCCAGCAGAGGACAGGGGGAGGTGAACACCGGGGAGCTGTTTTTT
few TRBJ1-1 TRBV19 . CASSIKGDTEAFF TGTGCCAGTAGTATAAAGGGGGACACTGAAGCTTTCTTT
. TRBJ1-5 TRBV2 TRBD1 CASSEGRGQGQPQHF TGTGCCAGCAGTGAGGGCAGGGGGCAGGGTCAGCCCCAGCATTTT